Listed below are T cell receptor beta chains from one sample, sequenced in a study of shared clonotypes between healthy human individuals. The repertoire was sequenced with immunoSEQ multiplex PCR; TCRdb's copy has only in-frame clones and lacks some. The profile covers more than 2,000,000 clones, with approximately 95% appearing a single time and about 0.39% taken by the ten largest. What was sequenced was naive CD4+ T cells from PBMCs. The receptor set was obtained from a man younger than 35 in good health. Some clones in this sample may be carry-over from other donors' samples. Each CDR3 is given with its conserved first and last residue. Fields, in order: CDR3 protein, CDR3 DNA, V gene, J gene, D gene, clone size. The D gene is left open where the match is weak. The size entry is marked missing in some rows and otherwise reads once, few, many or a size class.

CDR3 protein: CASSPQAGKNIQYF; CDR3 DNA: TGTGCCAGTAGTCCCCAGGCGGGGAAAAACATTCAGTACTTC; V gene: TRBV19; J gene: TRBJ2-4; D gene: -; clone size: -
CDR3 protein: CASAREGRALYEQYF; CDR3 DNA: TGTGCCAGCGCCCGGGAGGGGAGGGCACTCTACGAGCAGTACTTC; V gene: TRBV2; J gene: TRBJ2-7; D gene: TRBD2; clone size: once
CDR3 protein: CASSSDRHNYGYTF; CDR3 DNA: TGTGCCAGCAGCTCGGACAGGCATAACTATGGCTACACCTTC; V gene: TRBV27; J gene: TRBJ1-2; D gene: TRBD1; clone size: once
CDR3 protein: CASSVDRLNYGYTF; CDR3 DNA: TGTGCCAGCAGCGTAGACCGGTTAAACTATGGCTACACCTTC; V gene: TRBV9; J gene: TRBJ1-2; D gene: -; clone size: -
CDR3 protein: CASSLGGDSIDGYTF; CDR3 DNA: TGTGCCAGCAGCTTAGGGGGGGACAGCATTGATGGCTACACCTTC; V gene: TRBV7-8; J gene: TRBJ1-2; D gene: TRBD1; clone size: few
CDR3 protein: CASSAAGGYTIYF; CDR3 DNA: TGTGCCAGCAGTGCGGCGGGTGGGTACACCATATATTTT; V gene: TRBV2; J gene: TRBJ1-3; D gene: -; clone size: -
CDR3 protein: CASSPGWTARGGTYEQYF; CDR3 DNA: TGTGCCAGCAGTCCAGGATGGACGGCGCGGGGGGGCACCTACGAGCAGTACTTC; V gene: TRBV28; J gene: TRBJ2-7; D gene: TRBD2; clone size: -
CDR3 protein: CASSYRGLSSYNEQFF; CDR3 DNA: TGTGCCAGCAGCTACAGGGGCCTTAGCTCCTACAATGAGCAGTTCTTC; V gene: TRBV27; J gene: TRBJ2-1; D gene: TRBD1; clone size: once
CDR3 protein: CASSQPGQYEQYF; CDR3 DNA: TGCGCCAGCAGCCAACCGGGACAGTACGAGCAGTACTTC; V gene: TRBV4-1; J gene: TRBJ2-7; D gene: TRBD1; clone size: -
CDR3 protein: CASSLASGLGNTIYF; CDR3 DNA: TGTGCCAGCAGCTTAGCGTCCGGGCTGGGAAACACCATATATTTT; V gene: TRBV11-2; J gene: TRBJ1-3; D gene: -; clone size: -
CDR3 protein: CASKTEWGQPQHF; CDR3 DNA: TGTGCTTCAAAGACAGAATGGGGTCAGCCCCAGCATTTT; V gene: TRBV7-2; J gene: TRBJ1-5; D gene: -; clone size: -
CDR3 protein: CASSSPATGNTEAFF; CDR3 DNA: TGTGCCAGCAGCTCACCAGCGACAGGGAACACTGAAGCTTTCTTT; V gene: TRBV5-4; J gene: TRBJ1-1; D gene: -; clone size: -
CDR3 protein: CSVTYTSLETQYF; CDR3 DNA: TGCAGCGTTACTTACACTAGTCTCGAGACCCAGTACTTC; V gene: TRBV29-1; J gene: TRBJ2-5; D gene: -; clone size: -
CDR3 protein: CASSLGNLDTGELFF; CDR3 DNA: TGCGCCAGCAGCTTGGGGAATTTGGACACCGGGGAGCTGTTTTTT; V gene: TRBV5-1; J gene: TRBJ2-2; D gene: -; clone size: -
CDR3 protein: CASSASFGIYNEQFF; CDR3 DNA: TGTGCCAGCAGCGCATCTTTTGGCATATACAATGAGCAGTTCTTC; V gene: TRBV9; J gene: TRBJ2-1; D gene: -; clone size: -
CDR3 protein: CASSLGLSGNTIYF; CDR3 DNA: TGTGCCAGCAGCCTGGGACTATCTGGAAACACCATATATTTT; V gene: TRBV7-9; J gene: TRBJ1-3; D gene: -; clone size: -
CDR3 protein: CASSFGVLGSNEKLFF; CDR3 DNA: TGCGCCAGCAGCTTCGGTGTTTTGGGTTCTAATGAAAAACTGTTTTTT; V gene: TRBV5-1; J gene: TRBJ1-4; D gene: -; clone size: -
CDR3 protein: CASSRRVSRANGAFF; CDR3 DNA: TGTGCCAGCAGCCGCCGAGTCTCAAGGGCAAACGGAGCTTTCTTT; V gene: TRBV5-6; J gene: TRBJ1-1; D gene: -; clone size: -
CDR3 protein: CASSFRGGATNEKLFF; CDR3 DNA: TGTGCCAGCAGTTTCCGTGGGGGCGCTACTAATGAAAAACTGTTTTTT; V gene: TRBV28; J gene: TRBJ1-4; D gene: -; clone size: -
CDR3 protein: CASSIDNRGRTEAFF; CDR3 DNA: TGTGCCAGTAGTATAGACAACAGGGGGAGAACTGAAGCTTTCTTT; V gene: TRBV19; J gene: TRBJ1-1; D gene: TRBD1; clone size: -
CDR3 protein: CASSWDRGDEQYF; CDR3 DNA: TGTGCCAGCAGCTGGGACAGGGGCGACGAGCAGTACTTC; V gene: TRBV7-8; J gene: TRBJ2-7; D gene: TRBD1; clone size: once
CDR3 protein: CASSLRGSSYNEQFF; CDR3 DNA: TGCGCCAGCAGCTTGCGTGGGAGCTCCTACAATGAGCAGTTCTTC; V gene: TRBV5-1; J gene: TRBJ2-1; D gene: -; clone size: -
CDR3 protein: CATSRGLVGKDNEQFF; CDR3 DNA: TGTGCCACCAGCAGGGGCCTCGTAGGGAAGGACAATGAGCAGTTCTTC; V gene: TRBV15; J gene: TRBJ2-1; D gene: -; clone size: -
CDR3 protein: CASSLPPYEQYF; CDR3 DNA: TGCGCCAGCAGCCTGCCCCCGTACGAGCAGTACTTC; V gene: TRBV5-1; J gene: TRBJ2-7; D gene: -; clone size: -
CDR3 protein: CASRMTGLNTGELFF; CDR3 DNA: TGTGCCAGCAGAATGACAGGTCTGAACACCGGGGAGCTGTTTTTT; V gene: TRBV28; J gene: TRBJ2-2; D gene: -; clone size: -
CDR3 protein: CASSRGQGAYNEQFF; CDR3 DNA: TGCGCCAGCAGCCGGGGACAGGGGGCATACAATGAGCAGTTCTTC; V gene: TRBV5-1; J gene: TRBJ2-1; D gene: TRBD1; clone size: -
CDR3 protein: CSARTSGYEQYF; CDR3 DNA: TGCAGCGCCCGGACTAGCGGCTACGAGCAGTACTTC; V gene: TRBV29-1; J gene: TRBJ2-7; D gene: TRBD2; clone size: once
CDR3 protein: CASRASGVYGYTF; CDR3 DNA: TGTGCCAGCAGAGCCTCAGGGGTTTATGGCTACACCTTC; V gene: TRBV28; J gene: TRBJ1-2; D gene: -; clone size: -
CDR3 protein: CASSLGTAPGANVLTF; CDR3 DNA: TGTGCCAGCAGCTTAGGAACGGCACCAGGGGCCAACGTCCTGACTTTC; V gene: TRBV5-8; J gene: TRBJ2-6; D gene: -; clone size: -
CDR3 protein: CASSPTGLNYEQYF; CDR3 DNA: TGCGCCAGCAGCCCAACGGGACTGAACTACGAGCAGTACTTC; V gene: TRBV5-1; J gene: TRBJ2-7; D gene: -; clone size: -
CDR3 protein: CASSWGAYEQYF; CDR3 DNA: TGTGCCAGCAGCTGGGGGGCCTACGAGCAGTACTTC; V gene: TRBV7-2; J gene: TRBJ2-7; D gene: -; clone size: -
CDR3 protein: CASSANSVPRGNQPQHF; CDR3 DNA: TGTGCCAGCAGTGCGAATTCGGTTCCCAGGGGCAATCAGCCCCAGCATTTT; V gene: TRBV28; J gene: TRBJ1-5; D gene: -; clone size: -
CDR3 protein: CASSPAYGNSGNTIYF; CDR3 DNA: TGTGCCAGCTCACCAGCGTACGGGAACTCTGGAAACACCATATATTTT; V gene: TRBV18; J gene: TRBJ1-3; D gene: -; clone size: -
CDR3 protein: CSSGTGTYNEQFF; CDR3 DNA: TGCAGCTCCGGGACAGGGACGTACAATGAGCAGTTCTTC; V gene: TRBV29-1; J gene: TRBJ2-1; D gene: TRBD1; clone size: -
CDR3 protein: CASSVGAGELFF; CDR3 DNA: TGTGCCAGCAGTGTAGGGGCCGGGGAGCTGTTTTTT; V gene: TRBV25-1; J gene: TRBJ2-2; D gene: -; clone size: -
CDR3 protein: CASTQPGSSYEQYF; CDR3 DNA: TGTGCCAGCACCCAACCCGGGAGCTCCTACGAGCAGTACTTC; V gene: TRBV28; J gene: TRBJ2-7; D gene: -; clone size: -
CDR3 protein: CASRREGEQFF; CDR3 DNA: TGTGCCAGCCGGCGCGAGGGTGAGCAGTTCTTC; V gene: TRBV19; J gene: TRBJ2-1; D gene: -; clone size: -
CDR3 protein: CASSLGQSQSTEAFF; CDR3 DNA: TGCGCCAGCAGCTTAGGACAAAGCCAGAGCACTGAAGCTTTCTTT; V gene: TRBV5-1; J gene: TRBJ1-1; D gene: -; clone size: few
CDR3 protein: CASSSRTGGSYEQYF; CDR3 DNA: TGTGCCAGCAGTTCTCGGACAGGGGGATCCTACGAGCAGTACTTC; V gene: TRBV28; J gene: TRBJ2-7; D gene: TRBD1; clone size: -
CDR3 protein: CASSDKARLLAGGYEQYF; CDR3 DNA: TGTGCCAGCAGTGATAAAGCCAGGCTTCTAGCGGGAGGCTACGAGCAGTACTTC; V gene: TRBV6-1; J gene: TRBJ2-7; D gene: TRBD2; clone size: -
CDR3 protein: CASNRASTDTQYF; CDR3 DNA: TGTGCCAGCAACAGAGCTAGCACAGATACGCAGTATTTT; V gene: TRBV2; J gene: TRBJ2-3; D gene: -; clone size: -
CDR3 protein: CASSLSGSGSNEQFF; CDR3 DNA: TGCGCCAGCAGCTTGAGCGGGAGTGGGTCCAATGAGCAGTTCTTC; V gene: TRBV5-1; J gene: TRBJ2-1; D gene: TRBD2; clone size: -
CDR3 protein: CASSPSSSSYEQYF; CDR3 DNA: TGTGCCAGCTCACCCTCCTCCAGCTCCTACGAGCAGTACTTC; V gene: TRBV18; J gene: TRBJ2-7; D gene: -; clone size: -
CDR3 protein: CASSYLVGLTFNEQFF; CDR3 DNA: TGTGCCAGCAGTTATCTCGTGGGGCTAACCTTCAATGAGCAGTTCTTC; V gene: TRBV11-2; J gene: TRBJ2-1; D gene: -; clone size: -